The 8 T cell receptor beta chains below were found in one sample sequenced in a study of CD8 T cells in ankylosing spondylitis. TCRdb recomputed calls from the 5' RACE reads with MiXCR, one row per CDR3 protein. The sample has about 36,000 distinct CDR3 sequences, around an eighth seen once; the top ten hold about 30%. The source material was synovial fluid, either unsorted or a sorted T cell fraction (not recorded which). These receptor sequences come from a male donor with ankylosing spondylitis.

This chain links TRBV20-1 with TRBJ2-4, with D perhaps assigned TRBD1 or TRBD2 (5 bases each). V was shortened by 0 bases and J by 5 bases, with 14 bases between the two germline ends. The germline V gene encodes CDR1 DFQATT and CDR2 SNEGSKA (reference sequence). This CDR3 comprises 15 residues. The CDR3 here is CSARDLWDGQNIQYF. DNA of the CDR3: TGCAGTGCTAGAGATCTTTGGGACGGACAAAACATTCAGTACTTC.

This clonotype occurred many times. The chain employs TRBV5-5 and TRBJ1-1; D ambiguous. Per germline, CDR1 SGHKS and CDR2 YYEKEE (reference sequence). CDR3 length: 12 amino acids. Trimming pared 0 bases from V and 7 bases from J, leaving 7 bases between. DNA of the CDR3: TGTGCCAGCAGCTTGGGGGGTTTTGAAGCTTTCTTT. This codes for CASSLGGFEAFF. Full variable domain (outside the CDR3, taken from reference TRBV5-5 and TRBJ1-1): DAGVTQSPTHLIKTRGQQVTLRCSPISGHKSVSWYQQVLGQGPQFIFQYYEKEERGRGNFPDRFSARQFPNYSSELNVNALLLGDSALYLCASSLGGFEAFFGQGTRLTVV.

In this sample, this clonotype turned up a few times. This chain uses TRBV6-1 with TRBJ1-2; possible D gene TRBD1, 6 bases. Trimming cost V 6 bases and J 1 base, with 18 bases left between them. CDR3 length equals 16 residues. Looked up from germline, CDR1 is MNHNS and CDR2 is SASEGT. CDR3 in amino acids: CASSLPRTVYNYGYTF. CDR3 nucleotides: TGTGCCAGCAGCCTTCCCAGGACAGTCTATAACTATGGCTACACCTTC.

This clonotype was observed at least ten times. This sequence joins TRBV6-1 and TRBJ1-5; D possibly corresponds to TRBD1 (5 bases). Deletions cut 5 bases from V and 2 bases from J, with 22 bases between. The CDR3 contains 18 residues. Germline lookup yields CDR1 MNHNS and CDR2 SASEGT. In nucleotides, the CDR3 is TGTGCCAGCAGTCGACGGGAAAATACGGGAGGGGGCAATCAGCCCCAGCATTTT. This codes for CASSRRENTGGGNQPQHF.

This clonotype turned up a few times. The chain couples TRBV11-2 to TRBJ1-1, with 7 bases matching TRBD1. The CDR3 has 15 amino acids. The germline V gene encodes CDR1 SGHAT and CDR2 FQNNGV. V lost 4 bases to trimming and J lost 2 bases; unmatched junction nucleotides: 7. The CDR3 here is CASSWPGQLNTEAFF. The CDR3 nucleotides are TGTGCCAGCAGCTGGCCGGGACAGCTAAACACTGAAGCTTTCTTT.

In DNA form, the CDR3 reads TGTGCCAGCAGTATCGAACCGGTAGCCATGGATACGCAGTATTTT. Its protein product is CASSIEPVAMDTQYF. The chain couples TRBV2 to TRBJ2-3; D is unresolved. Germline lookup yields CDR1 SNHLY and CDR2 FYNNEI. The CDR3 loop spans 15 amino acids. Trimming pared 5 bases from V and 6 bases from J, leaving 18 bases between. Complete variable domain (other parts from reference TRBV2 and TRBJ2-3): EPEVTQTPSHQVTQMGQEVILRCVPISNHLYFYWYRQILGQKVEFLVSFYNNEISEKSEIFDDQFSVERPDGSNFTLKIRSTKLEDSAMYFCASSIEPVAMDTQYFGPGTRLTVL.

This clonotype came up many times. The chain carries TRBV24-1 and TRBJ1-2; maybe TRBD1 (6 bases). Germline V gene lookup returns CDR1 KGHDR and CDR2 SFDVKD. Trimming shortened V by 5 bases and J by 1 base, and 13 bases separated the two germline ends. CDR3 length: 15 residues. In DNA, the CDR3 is TGTGCCACCAGTGGGGGACATATGGGTAACTATGGCTACACCTTC. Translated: CATSGGHMGNYGYTF.

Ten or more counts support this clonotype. This CDR3 reads CASSGWDYPTETQYF. The CDR3 coding sequence is TGTGCCAGCAGTGGGTGGGACTACCCCACGGAGACCCAGTACTTC. J is TRBJ2-5 and V is TRBV25-1; 7 bases line up with TRBD2. V lost 4 bases to trimming and J lost 5 bases; unmatched junction nucleotides: 10. Germline V gene data show CDR1 as MGHDK and CDR2 as SYGVNS. This CDR3 comprises 15 residues.